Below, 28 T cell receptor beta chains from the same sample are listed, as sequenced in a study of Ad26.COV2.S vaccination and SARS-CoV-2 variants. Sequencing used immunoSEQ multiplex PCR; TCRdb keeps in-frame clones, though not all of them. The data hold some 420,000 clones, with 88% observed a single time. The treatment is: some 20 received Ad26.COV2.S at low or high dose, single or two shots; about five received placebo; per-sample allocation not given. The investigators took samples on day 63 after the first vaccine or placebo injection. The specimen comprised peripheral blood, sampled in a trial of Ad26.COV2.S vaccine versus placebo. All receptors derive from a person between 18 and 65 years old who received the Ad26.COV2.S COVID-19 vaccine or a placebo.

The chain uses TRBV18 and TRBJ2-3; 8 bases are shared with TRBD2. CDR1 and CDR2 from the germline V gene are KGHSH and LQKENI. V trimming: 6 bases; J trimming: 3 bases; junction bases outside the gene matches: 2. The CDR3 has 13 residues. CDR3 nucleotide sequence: TGTGCCAGCTCGCGGGGGGTGACAGATACGCAGTATTTT. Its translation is CASSRGVTDTQYF. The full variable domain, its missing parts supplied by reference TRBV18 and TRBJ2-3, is NAGVMQNPRHLVRRRGQEARLRCSPMKGHSHVYWYRQLPEEGLKFMVYLQKENIIDESGMPKERFSAEFPKEGPSILRIQQVVRGDSAAYFCASSRGVTDTQYFGPGTRLTVL.

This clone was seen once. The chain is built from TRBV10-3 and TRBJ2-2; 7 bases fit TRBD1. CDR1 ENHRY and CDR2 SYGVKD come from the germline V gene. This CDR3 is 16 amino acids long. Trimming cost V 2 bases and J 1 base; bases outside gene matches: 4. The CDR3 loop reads CAISETGTENTGELFF. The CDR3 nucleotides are TGTGCCATCAGTGAGACCGGGACAGAGAACACCGGGGAGCTGTTTTTT.

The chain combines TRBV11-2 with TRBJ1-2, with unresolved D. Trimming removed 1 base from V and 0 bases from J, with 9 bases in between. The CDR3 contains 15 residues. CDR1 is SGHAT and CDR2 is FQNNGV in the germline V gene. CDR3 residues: CASSLAAYSNYGYTF. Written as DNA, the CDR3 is TGTGCCAGCAGCTTAGCCGCCTACTCTAACTATGGCTACACCTTC.

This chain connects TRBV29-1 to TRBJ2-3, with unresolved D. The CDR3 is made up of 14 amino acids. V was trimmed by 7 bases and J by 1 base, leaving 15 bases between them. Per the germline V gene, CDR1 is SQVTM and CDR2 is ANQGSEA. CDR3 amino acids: CSAAGVQGTDTQYF. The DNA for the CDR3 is TGCAGCGCCGCAGGAGTTCAGGGCACAGATACGCAGTATTTT.

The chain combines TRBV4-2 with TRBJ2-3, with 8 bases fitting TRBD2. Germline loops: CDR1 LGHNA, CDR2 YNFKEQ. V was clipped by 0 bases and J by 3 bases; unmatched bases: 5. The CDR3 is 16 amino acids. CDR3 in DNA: TGTGCCAGCAGCCAAGAGGGGACTAGGGGGACAGATACGCAGTATTTT. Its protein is CASSQEGTRGTDTQYF.

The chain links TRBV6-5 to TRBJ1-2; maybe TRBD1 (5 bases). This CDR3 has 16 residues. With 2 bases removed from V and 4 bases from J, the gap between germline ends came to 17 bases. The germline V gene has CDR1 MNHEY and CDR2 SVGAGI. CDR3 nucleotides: TGTGCCAGCAGTTACCCCTCTGGGCAGGGCCTCTATGGCTACACCTTC. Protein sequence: CASSYPSGQGLYGYTF.

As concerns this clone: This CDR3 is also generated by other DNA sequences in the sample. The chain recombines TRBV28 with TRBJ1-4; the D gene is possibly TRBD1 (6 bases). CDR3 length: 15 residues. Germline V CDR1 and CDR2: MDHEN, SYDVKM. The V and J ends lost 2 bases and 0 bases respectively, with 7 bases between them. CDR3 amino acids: CASSLPGATNEKLFF. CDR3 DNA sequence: TGTGCCAGCAGTTTACCAGGGGCAACTAATGAAAAACTGTTTTTT.

As DNA, the CDR3 is TGTGCCAGCAGCTCAGGCACAGATACGCAGTATTTT. This encodes CASSSGTDTQYF. The chain uses TRBV5-4 and TRBJ2-3, with unresolved D. This CDR3 contains 12 residues. The germline V and J ends were trimmed by 3 bases and 1 base, with 3 bases remaining between them. Germline CDR1 SGHNT, CDR2 YYREEE (reference sequence).

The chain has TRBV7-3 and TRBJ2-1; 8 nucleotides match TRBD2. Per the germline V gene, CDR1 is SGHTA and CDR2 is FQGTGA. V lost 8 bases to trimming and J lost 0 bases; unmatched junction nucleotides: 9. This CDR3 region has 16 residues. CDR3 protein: CASGTFSGASYNEQFF. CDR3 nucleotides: TGTGCCAGCGGGACCTTTAGCGGGGCCTCCTACAATGAGCAGTTCTTC. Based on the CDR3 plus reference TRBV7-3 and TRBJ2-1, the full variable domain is GAGVSQTPSNKVTEKGKYVELRCDPISGHTALYWYRQSLGQGPEFLIYFQGTGAADDSGLPNDRFFAVRPEGSVSTLKIQRTERGDSAVYLCASGTFSGASYNEQFFGPGTRLTVL.

CDR3 sequence (DNA): TGCGCCAGCAGTTACTCGGGGGGGCCGGGAAAGACCCAGTACTTC. Translated, it gives CASSYSGGPGKTQYF. The chain combines TRBV10-1 with TRBJ2-5; 8 bases line up with TRBD2. CDR1 is WNHNN and CDR2 is SYGVQD in the germline V gene (reference sequence). This CDR3 has 15 amino acids. The ends lost 5 bases at V and 6 bases at J; junction bases unmatched: 11.

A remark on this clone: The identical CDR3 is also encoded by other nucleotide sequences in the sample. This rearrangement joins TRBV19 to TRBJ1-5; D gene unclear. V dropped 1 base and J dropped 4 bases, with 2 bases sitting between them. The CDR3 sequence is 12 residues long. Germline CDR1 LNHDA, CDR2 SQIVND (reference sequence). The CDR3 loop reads CASSIGNQPQHF. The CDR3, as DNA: TGTGCCAGTAGTATAGGAAATCAGCCCCAGCATTTT. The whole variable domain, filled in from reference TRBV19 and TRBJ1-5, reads DGGITQSPKYLFRKEGQNVTLSCEQNLNHDAMYWYRQDPGQGLRLIYYSQIVNDFQKGDIAEGYSVSREKKESFPLTVTSAQKNPTAFYLCASSIGNQPQHFGDGTRLSIL.

CDR3 in amino acids: CAIRRDRELRRTGNTIYF. The CDR3 DNA follows: TGTGCCATCAGACGGGACAGGGAGTTGCGGCGAACTGGAAACACCATATATTTT. The chain is built from TRBV10-3 and TRBJ1-3; TRBD1 matches 9 bases. The germline V gene has CDR1 ENHRY and CDR2 SYGVKD. The CDR3 has 18 residues. Trimming at V came to 6 bases and at J to 2 bases, leaving 14 bases not matched to a gene.

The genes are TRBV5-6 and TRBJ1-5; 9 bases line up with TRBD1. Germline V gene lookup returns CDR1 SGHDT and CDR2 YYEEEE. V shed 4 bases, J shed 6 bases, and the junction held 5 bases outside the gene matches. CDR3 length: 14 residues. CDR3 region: CASSIRTGVQPQHF. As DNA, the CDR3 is TGTGCCAGCAGCATACGGACAGGGGTTCAGCCCCAGCATTTT.

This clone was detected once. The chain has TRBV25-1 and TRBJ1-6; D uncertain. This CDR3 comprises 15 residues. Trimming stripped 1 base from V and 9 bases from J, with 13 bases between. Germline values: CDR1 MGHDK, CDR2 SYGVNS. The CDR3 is CASSESEGFISPLHF. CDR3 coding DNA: TGTGCCAGCAGTGAATCGGAGGGTTTTATTTCACCCCTCCACTTT.

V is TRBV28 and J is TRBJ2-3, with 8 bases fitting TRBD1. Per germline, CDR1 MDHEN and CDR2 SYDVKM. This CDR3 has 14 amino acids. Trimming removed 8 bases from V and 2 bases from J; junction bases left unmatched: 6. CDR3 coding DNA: TGTGCCAGCGAGGGGACAGGCACCACAGATACGCAGTATTTT. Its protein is CASEGTGTTDTQYF.

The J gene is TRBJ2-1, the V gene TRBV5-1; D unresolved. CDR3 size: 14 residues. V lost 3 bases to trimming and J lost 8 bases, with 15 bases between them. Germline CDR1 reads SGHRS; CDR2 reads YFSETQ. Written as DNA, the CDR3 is TGCGCCAGCAGCTCAAAGGTGGGGTATGATGAGCAGTTCTTC. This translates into CASSSKVGYDEQFF.

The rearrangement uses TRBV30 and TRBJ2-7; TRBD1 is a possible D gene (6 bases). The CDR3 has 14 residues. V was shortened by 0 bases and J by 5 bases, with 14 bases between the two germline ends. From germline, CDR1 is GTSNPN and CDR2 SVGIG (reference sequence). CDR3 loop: CAWSVWLRGNEQYF. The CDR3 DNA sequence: TGTGCCTGGAGTGTATGGCTCAGGGGAAACGAGCAGTACTTC.

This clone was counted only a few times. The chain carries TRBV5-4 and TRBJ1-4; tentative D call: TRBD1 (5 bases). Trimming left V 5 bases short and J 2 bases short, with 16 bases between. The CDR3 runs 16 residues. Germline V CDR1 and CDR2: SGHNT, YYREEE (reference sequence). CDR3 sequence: CASRVARVDTNEKLFF. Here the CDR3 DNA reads TGTGCCAGCAGGGTCGCCAGGGTGGACACTAATGAAAAACTGTTTTTT.

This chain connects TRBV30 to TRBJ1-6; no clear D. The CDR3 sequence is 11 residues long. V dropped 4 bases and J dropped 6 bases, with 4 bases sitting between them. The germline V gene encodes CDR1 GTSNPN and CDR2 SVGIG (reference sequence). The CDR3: CAWKANSPLHF. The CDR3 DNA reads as TGTGCCTGGAAGGCTAATTCACCCCTCCACTTT.

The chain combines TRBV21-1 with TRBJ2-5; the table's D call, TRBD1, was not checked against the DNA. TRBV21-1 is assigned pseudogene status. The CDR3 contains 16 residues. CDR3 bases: TGTGCCAGCAGCAAAGACTATGGGGCTTGGGAAGAGACCCAGTACTTC. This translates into CASSKDYGAWEETQYF.

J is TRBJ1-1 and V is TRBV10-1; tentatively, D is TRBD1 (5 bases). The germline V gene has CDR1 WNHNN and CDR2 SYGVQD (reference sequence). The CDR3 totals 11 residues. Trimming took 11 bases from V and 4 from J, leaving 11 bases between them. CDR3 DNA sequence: TGCGCCGGAGGGGTAGGCACTGAAGCTTTCTTT. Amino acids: CAGGVGTEAFF.

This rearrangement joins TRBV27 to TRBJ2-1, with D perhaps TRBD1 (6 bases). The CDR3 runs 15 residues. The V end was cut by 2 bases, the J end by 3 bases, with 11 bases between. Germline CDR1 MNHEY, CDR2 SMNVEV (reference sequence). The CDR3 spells CASSLQGSIYNEQFF. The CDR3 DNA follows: TGTGCCAGCAGTTTACAGGGGTCTATCTACAATGAGCAGTTCTTC.

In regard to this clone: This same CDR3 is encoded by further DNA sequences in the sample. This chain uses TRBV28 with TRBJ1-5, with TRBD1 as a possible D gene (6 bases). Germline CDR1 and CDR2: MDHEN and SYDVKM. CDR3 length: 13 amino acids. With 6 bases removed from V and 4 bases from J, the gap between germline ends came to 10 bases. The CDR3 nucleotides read TGTGCCAGCAGCCGGACAGTAAATCAGCCCCAGCATTTT. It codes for CASSRTVNQPQHF.

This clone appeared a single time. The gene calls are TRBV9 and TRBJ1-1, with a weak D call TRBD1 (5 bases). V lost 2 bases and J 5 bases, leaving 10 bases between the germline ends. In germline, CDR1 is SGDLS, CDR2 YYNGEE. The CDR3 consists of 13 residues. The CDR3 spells CASSVGGLTEAFF. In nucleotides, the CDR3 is TGTGCCAGCAGCGTGGGGGGTTTGACTGAAGCTTTCTTT.

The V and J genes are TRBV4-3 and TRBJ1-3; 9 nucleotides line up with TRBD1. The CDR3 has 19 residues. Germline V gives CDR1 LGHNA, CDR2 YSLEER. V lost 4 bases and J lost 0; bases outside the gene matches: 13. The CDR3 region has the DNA TGCGCCAGCAGCCGAGAACTTGGGACAGGGATATTCTCTGGAAACACCATATATTTT. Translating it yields CASSRELGTGIFSGNTIYF.

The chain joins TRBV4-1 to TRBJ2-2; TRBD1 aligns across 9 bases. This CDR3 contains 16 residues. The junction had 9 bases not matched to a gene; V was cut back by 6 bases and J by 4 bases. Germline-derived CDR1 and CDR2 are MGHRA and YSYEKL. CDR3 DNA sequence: TGCGCCAGCAGGCTAACCGGGACAGGGAGCACCGGGGAGCTGTTTTTT. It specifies CASRLTGTGSTGELFF.

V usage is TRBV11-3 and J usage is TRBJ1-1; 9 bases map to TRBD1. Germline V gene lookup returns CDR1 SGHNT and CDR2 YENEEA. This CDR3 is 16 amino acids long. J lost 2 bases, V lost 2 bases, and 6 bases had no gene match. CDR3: CASSLSTGGGNTEAFF. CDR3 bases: TGTGCCAGCAGCTTATCGACAGGGGGTGGAAACACTGAAGCTTTCTTT. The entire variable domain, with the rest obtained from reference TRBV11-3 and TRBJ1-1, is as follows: EAGVVQSPRYKIIEKKQPVAFWCNPISGHNTLYWYLQNLGQGPELLIRYENEEAVDDSQLPKDRFSAERLKGVDSTLKIQPAELGDSAVYLCASSLSTGGGNTEAFFGQGTRLTVV.

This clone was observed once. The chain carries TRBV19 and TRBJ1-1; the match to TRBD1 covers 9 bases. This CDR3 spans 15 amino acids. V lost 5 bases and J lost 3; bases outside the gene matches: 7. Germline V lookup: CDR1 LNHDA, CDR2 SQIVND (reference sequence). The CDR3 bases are TGTGCCAGTAGTCCCGGGACAGGGCTCGACACTGAAGCTTTCTTT. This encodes CASSPGTGLDTEAFF.